The subject of this entry is one T cell receptor (beta chain). The target antigen is unknown. The sample originates from a study of monozygotic twins with inflammatory bowel disease. Whole-study results and caveats: Distinguishing T cell subtypes was not possible.

The CDR3 has 15 amino acids. Germline values: CDR1 LNHNV, CDR2 YYDKDF (reference sequence). With the 5' RACE reads reprocessed, TCRdb shows one record per CDR3 protein and no DNA. This sample's table has around 200,000 distinct CDR3 sequences. The V gene is TRBV15, the J gene TRBJ2-1; the TRBD2 assignment by TCRdb is unverifiable without DNA. The TCR sequence derives from a human donor with ulcerative colitis or Crohn's disease, or a healthy co-twin of an affected twin (not recorded which). Sample: blood. This chain's CDR3 is CATSRDRAGYNEQFF.